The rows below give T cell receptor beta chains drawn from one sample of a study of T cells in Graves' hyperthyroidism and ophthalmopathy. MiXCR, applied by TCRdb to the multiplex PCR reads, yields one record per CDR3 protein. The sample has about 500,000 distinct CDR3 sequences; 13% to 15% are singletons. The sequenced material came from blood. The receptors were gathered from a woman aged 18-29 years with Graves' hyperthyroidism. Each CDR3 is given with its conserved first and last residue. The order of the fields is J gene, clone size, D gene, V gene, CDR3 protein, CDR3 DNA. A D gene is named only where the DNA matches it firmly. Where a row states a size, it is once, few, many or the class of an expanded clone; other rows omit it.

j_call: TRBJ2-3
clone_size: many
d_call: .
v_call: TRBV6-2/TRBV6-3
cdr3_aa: CASSPPGLQKDTQYF
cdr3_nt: TGTGCCAGCAGTCCCCCGGGACTGCAGAAAGATACGCAGTATTTT

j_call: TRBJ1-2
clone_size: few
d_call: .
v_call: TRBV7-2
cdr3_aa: CASSAGVGYGYTF
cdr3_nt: TGTGCCAGCAGCGCGGGGGTAGGGTATGGCTACACCTTC

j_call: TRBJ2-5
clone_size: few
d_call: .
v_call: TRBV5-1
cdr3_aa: CASSLDARALGETQYF
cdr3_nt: TGCGCCAGCAGCTTGGATGCGAGGGCCCTCGGGGAGACCCAGTACTTC

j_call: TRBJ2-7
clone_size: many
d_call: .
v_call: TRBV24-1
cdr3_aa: CATSGRQTEQYF
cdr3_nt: TGTGCCACCAGTGGACGCCAAACCGAGCAGTACTTC

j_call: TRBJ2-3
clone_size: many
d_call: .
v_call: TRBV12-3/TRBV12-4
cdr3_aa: CASSLGRMGLLTDTQYF
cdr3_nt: TGTGCCAGCAGTTTAGGACGCATGGGACTCCTCACAGATACGCAGTATTTT

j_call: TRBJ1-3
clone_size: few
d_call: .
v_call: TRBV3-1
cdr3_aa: CASYGTSSGNTIYF
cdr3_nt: TGTGCCAGCTACGGGACGAGCTCTGGAAACACCATATATTTT

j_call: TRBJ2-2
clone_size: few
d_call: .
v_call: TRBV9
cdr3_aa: CASSLPPEDTGELFF
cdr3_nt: TGTGCCAGCAGCCTACCACCGGAGGACACCGGGGAGCTGTTTTTT

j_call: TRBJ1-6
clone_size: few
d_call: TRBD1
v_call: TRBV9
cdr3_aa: CASDGAGGGNSPLHF
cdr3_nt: TGTGCCAGCGACGGGGCAGGGGGTGGTAATTCACCCCTCCACTTT

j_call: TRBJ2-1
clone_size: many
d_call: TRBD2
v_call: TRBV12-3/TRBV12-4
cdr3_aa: CASSRARGLAERPMHNEQFF
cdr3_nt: TGTGCCAGCAGCAGAGCCAGGGGACTAGCGGAGCGGCCTATGCACAATGAGCAGTTCTTC

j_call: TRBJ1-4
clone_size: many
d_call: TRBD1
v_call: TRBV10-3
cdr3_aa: CAISEGSGQGDEKLFF
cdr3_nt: TGTGCCATCAGTGAGGGGTCCGGACAGGGGGATGAAAAACTGTTTTTT

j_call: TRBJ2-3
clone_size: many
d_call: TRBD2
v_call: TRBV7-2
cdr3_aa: CASSVLAGGADTQYF
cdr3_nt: TGTGCCAGCAGCGTTCTAGCGGGAGGGGCAGATACGCAGTATTTT

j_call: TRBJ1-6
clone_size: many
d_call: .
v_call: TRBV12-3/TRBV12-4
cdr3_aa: CASSPMGLEHSPLHF
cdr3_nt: TGTGCCAGCAGCCCCATGGGACTGGAACACTCACCCCTCCACTTT

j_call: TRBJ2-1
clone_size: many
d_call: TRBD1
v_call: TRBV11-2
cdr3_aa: CASRLWGQKFF
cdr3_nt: TGTGCCAGCAGATTATGGGGACAGAAGTTCTTC

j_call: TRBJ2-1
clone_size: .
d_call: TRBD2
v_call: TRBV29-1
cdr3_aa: CSVEAAREDSGRWNEQFF
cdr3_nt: TGCAGCGTTGAGGCGGCCCGGGAAGATAGCGGGAGGTGGAATGAGCAGTTCTTC

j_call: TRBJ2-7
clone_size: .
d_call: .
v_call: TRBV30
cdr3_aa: CAWSVLASAPYEQYF
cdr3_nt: TGTGCCTGGAGTGTACTAGCCAGCGCTCCCTACGAGCAGTACTTC

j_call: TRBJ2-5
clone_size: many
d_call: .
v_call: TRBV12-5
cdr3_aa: CASGLVPLFRVNPRPQETQYF
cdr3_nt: TGTGCTAGTGGTTTGGTACCCCTATTTAGGGTTAATCCTCGCCCTCAAGAGACCCAGTACTTC

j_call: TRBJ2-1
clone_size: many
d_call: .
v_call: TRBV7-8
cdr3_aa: CASSQSGRLNEQFF
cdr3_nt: TGTGCCAGCAGCCAGAGTGGGAGGCTCAATGAGCAGTTCTTC

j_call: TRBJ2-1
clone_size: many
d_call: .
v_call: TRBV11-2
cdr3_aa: CASSLQGGLGDQFF
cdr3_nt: TGTGCCAGCAGCTTACAAGGCGGTCTAGGAGACCAGTTCTTC

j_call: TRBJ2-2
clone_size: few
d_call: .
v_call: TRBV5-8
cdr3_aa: CASSLAAVTGELFF
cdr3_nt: TGTGCCAGCAGCTTGGCGGCAGTCACCGGGGAGCTGTTTTTT

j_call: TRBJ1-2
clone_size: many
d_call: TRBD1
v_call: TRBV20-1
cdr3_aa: CSAPDRLNDYTF
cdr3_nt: TGCAGTGCCCCGGACAGGTTAAATGACTACACCTTC

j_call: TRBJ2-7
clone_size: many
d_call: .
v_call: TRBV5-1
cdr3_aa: CASRSTSNEQYF
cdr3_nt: TGCGCCAGCAGGTCGACTAGTAACGAGCAGTACTTC

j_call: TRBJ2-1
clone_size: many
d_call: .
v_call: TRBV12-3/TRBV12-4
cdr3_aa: CASSWRREQFF
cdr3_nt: TGTGCCAGCAGTTGGAGACGTGAGCAGTTCTTC

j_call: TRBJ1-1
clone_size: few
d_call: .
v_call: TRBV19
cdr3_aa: CASTEELNTEAFF
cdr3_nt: TGTGCCAGTACGGAAGAATTGAACACTGAAGCTTTCTTT

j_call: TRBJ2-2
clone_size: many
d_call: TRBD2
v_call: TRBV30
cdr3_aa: CAWSRLAGTGELFF
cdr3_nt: TGTGCCTGGAGTAGACTAGCGGGCACCGGGGAGCTGTTTTTT

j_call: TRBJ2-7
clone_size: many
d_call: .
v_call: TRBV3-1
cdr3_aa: CASRQLGGWEQYF
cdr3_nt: TGTGCCAGCAGACAGCTTGGGGGATGGGAGCAGTACTTC

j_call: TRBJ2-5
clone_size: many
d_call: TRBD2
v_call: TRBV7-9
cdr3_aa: CASSLGGSGGKTQYF
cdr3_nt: TGTGCCAGCAGCTTAGGGGGTAGCGGGGGAAAGACCCAGTACTTC

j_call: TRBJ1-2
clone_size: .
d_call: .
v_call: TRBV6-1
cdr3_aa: CASSPNNYGYTF
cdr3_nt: TGTGCCAGCAGTCCTAATAACTATGGCTACACCTTC

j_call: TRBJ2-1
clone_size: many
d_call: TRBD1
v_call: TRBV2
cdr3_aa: CASRSQGAVNEQFF
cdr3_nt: TGTGCCAGCAGGTCACAGGGGGCAGTTAATGAGCAGTTCTTC

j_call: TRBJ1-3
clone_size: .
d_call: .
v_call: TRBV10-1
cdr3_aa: CASSESHGNTIYF
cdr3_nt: TGCGCCAGCAGTGAATCCCATGGGAACACCATATATTTT

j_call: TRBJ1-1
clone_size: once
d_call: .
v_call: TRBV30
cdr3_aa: CAWTPLKRLNTEAFF
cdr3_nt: TGTGCCTGGACCCCATTGAAACGACTGAACACTGAAGCTTTCTTT

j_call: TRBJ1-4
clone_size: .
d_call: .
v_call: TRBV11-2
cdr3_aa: CASSFTPATNEKLFF
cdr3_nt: TGTGCCAGCAGCTTCACACCCGCAACTAATGAAAAACTGTTTTTT

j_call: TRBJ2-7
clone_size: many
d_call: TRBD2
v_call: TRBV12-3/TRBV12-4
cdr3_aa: CASSLRLAGSPYEQYF
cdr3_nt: TGTGCCAGCAGTTTAAGGTTAGCGGGATCCCCCTACGAGCAGTACTTC

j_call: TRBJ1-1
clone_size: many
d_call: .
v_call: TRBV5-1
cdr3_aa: CASSLGVSSNTEAFF
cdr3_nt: TGCGCCAGCAGCTTGGGGGTCTCTTCGAACACTGAAGCTTTCTTT

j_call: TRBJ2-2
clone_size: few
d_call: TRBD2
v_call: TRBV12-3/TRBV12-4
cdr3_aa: CASSFPTSGSSNTGELFF
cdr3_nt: TGTGCCAGCAGTTTCCCGACTAGCGGGAGCTCCAACACCGGGGAGCTGTTTTTT

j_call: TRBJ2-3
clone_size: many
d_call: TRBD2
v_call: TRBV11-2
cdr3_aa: CASSSFGTSVSTDTQYF
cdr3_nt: TGTGCCAGCAGCTCTTTCGGGACTAGCGTTAGCACAGATACGCAGTATTTT

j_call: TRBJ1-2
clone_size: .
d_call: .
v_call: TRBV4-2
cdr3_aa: CASSLGRLSTF
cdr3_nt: TGTGCCAGCAGCCTGGGACGGTTATCGACCTTC

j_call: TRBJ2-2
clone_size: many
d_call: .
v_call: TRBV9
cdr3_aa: CASSVTGMANTGELFF
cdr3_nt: TGTGCCAGCAGCGTAACCGGGATGGCGAACACCGGGGAGCTGTTTTTT

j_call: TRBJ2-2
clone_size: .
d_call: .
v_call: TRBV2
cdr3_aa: CASSEANPGYANTGELFF
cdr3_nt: TGTGCCAGCAGTGAAGCCAATCCGGGGTACGCGAACACCGGGGAGCTGTTTTTT

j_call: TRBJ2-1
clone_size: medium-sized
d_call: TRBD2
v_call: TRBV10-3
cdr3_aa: CATSSSGSSYNEQFF
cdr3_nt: TGTGCCACCAGCTCTAGCGGTAGCTCCTACAATGAGCAGTTCTTC

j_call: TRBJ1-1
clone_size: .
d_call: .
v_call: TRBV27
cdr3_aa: CASININEDTEAFF
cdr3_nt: TGTGCCAGCATTAATATTAATGAGGACACTGAAGCTTTCTTT

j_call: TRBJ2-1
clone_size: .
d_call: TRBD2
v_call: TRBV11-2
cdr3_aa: CASSLGLAGGSGEQFF
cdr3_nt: TGTGCCAGCAGCCTCGGACTAGCGGGAGGGTCGGGGGAGCAGTTCTTC

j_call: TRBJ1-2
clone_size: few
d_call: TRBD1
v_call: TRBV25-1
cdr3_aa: CASSVPGGQNYGYTF
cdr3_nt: TGTGCCAGCAGTGTTCCCGGGGGACAGAACTATGGCTACACCTTC

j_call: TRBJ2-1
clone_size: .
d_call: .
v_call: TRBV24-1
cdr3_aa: CATSDGTTSSYNEQFF
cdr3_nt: TGTGCCACCAGTGACGGGACAACAAGCTCCTACAATGAGCAGTTCTTC